The text below deals with one T cell receptor beta chain. Per the original data handling: Researchers report that nucleated cell counts were estimated from reference gene primer amplification. Here immunoSEQ multiplex PCR was the method, and the copy in TCRdb shows in-frame clones only, minus some. That table furnishes V, J and clone size, whereas the DNA furnished D and trimming. The table has some 100,000 clones, about 80% seen once. The germline V and J ends were trimmed by 4 bases and 3 bases, with 22 bases remaining between them. Germline lookup yields CDR1 MDHEN and CDR2 SYDVKM. This CDR3 has 18 amino acids. This record comes from a study of blood T cell repertoires in COVID-19. Study-level information: Samples representing acute and convalescent COVID-19 were sourced from the United States, Italy and Spain. T cells, B-cell-depleted T cells, or PBMCs provided the cDNA or gDNA that served as material.

This sequence originates from a man aged 65-85 years with active or convalescent COVID-19. The specimen was peripheral blood. V gene TRBV28 combines with J gene TRBJ2-1, with D perhaps matching TRBD1 (6 bases). The CDR3 bases are TGTGCCAGCAGTTCAACGGTCCCCCGGGACACGTACTACAATGAGCAGTTCTTC. Translated: CASSSTVPRDTYYNEQFF.